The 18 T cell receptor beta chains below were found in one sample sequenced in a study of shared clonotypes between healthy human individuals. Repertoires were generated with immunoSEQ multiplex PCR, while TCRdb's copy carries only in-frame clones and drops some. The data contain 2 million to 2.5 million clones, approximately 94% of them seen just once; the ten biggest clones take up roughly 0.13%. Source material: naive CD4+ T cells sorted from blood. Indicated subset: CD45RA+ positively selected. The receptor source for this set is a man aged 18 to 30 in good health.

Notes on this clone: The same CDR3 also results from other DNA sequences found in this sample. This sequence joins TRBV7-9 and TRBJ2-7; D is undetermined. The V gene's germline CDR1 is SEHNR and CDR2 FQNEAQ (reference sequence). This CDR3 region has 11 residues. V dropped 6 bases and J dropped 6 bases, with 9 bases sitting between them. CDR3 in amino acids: CASSSVGEQYF. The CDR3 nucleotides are TGTGCCAGCAGTTCCGTGGGCGAGCAGTACTTC. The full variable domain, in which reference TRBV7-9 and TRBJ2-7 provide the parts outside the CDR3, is DTGVSQNPRHKITKRGQNVTFRCDPISEHNRLYWYRQTLGQGPEFLTYFQNEAQLEKSRLLSDRFSAERPKGSFSTLEIQRTEQGDSAMYLCASSSVGEQYFGPGTRLTVT.

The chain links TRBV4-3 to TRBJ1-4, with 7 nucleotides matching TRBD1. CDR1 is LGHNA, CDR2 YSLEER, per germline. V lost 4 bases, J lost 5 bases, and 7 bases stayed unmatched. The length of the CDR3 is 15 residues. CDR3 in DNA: TGCGCCAGCAGCCCGAGACAGGGCAACAATGAAAAACTGTTTTTT. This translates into CASSPRQGNNEKLFF.

The CDR3 loop reads CASSAGPNTEAFF. The CDR3 DNA follows: TGTGCCAGCAGTGCAGGGCCCAACACTGAAGCTTTCTTT. The chain carries TRBV6-4 and TRBJ1-1, with D maybe TRBD1 (5 bases). The V and J ends lost 4 bases and 2 bases respectively, with 8 bases between them. Germline V gives CDR1 MRHNA, CDR2 SNTAGT. This CDR3 region has 13 residues.

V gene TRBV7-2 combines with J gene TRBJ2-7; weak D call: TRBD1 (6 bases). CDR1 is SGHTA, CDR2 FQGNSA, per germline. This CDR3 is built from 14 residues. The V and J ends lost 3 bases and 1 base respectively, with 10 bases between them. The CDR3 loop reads CASSFWTASYEQYF. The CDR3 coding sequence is TGTGCCAGCAGCTTTTGGACAGCATCCTACGAGCAGTACTTC.

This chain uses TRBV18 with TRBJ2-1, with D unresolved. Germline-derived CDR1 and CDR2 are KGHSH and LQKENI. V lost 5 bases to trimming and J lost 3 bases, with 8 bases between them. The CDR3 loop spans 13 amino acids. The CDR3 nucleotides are TGTGCCAGCTCAGGCGTGAGCTACAATGAGCAGTTCTTC. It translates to CASSGVSYNEQFF.

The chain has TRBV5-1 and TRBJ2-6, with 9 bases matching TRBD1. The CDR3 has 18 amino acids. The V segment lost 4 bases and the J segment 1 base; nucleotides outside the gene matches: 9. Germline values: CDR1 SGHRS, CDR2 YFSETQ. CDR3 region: CASSLSGQGLSGANVLTF. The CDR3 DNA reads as TGCGCCAGCAGCCTTTCAGGACAGGGGTTATCTGGGGCCAACGTCCTGACTTTC.

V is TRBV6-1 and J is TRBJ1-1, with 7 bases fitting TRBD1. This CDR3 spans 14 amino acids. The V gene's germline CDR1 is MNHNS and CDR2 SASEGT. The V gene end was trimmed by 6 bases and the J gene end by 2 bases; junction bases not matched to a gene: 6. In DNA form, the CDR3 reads TGTGCCAGCAGGGGTCGGGACAGAAACACTGAAGCTTTCTTT. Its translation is CASRGRDRNTEAFF.

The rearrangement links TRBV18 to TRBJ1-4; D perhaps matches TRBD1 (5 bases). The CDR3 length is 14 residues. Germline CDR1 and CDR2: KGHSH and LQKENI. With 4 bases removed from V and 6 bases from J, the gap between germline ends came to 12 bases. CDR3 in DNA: TGTGCCAGCTCACGAGGGGTAACCGATGAAAAACTGTTTTTT. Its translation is CASSRGVTDEKLFF. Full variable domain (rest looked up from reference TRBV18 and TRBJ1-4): NAGVMQNPRHLVRRRGQEARLRCSPMKGHSHVYWYRQLPEEGLKFMVYLQKENIIDESGMPKERFSAEFPKEGPSILRIQQVVRGDSAAYFCASSRGVTDEKLFFGSGTQLSVL.

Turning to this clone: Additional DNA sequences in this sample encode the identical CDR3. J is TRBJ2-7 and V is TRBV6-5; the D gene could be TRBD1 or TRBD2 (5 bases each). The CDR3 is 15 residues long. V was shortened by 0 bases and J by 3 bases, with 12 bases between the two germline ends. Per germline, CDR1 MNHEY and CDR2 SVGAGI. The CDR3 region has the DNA TGTGCCAGCAGTTACTCGAGGGGTCAGAGCTACGAGCAGTACTTC. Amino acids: CASSYSRGQSYEQYF.

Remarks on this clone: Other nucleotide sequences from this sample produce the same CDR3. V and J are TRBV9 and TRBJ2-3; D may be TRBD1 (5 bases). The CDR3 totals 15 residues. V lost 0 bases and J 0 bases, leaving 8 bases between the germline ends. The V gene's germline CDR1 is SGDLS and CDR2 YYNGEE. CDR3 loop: CASSVAAGSTDTQYF. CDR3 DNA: TGTGCCAGCAGCGTAGCCGCAGGGAGCACAGATACGCAGTATTTT.

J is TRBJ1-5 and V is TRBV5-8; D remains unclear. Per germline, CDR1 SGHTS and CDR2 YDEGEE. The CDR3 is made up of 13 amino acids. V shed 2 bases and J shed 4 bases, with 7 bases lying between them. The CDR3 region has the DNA TGTGCCAGCAGCTTCGGAGGGAATCAGCCCCAGCATTTT. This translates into CASSFGGNQPQHF.

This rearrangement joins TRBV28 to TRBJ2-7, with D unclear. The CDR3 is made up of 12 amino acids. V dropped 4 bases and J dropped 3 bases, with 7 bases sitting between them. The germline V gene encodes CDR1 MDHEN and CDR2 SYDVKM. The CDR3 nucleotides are TGTGCCAGCAGTTCATCCGTCTACGAGCAGTACTTC. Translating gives CASSSSVYEQYF.

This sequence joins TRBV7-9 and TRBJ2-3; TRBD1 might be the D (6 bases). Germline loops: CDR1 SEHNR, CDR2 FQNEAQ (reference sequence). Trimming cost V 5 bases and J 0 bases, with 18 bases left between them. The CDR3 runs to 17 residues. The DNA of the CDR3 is TGTGCCAGCAGCCGATACAGGGTCCTTGCTAGCACAGATACGCAGTATTTT. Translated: CASSRYRVLASTDTQYF.

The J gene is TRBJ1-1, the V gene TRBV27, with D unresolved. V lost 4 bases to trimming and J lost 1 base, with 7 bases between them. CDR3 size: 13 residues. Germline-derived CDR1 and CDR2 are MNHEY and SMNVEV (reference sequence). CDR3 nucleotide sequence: TGTGCCAGCAGTTCCTCTAAGAACACTGAAGCTTTCTTT. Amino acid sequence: CASSSSKNTEAFF.

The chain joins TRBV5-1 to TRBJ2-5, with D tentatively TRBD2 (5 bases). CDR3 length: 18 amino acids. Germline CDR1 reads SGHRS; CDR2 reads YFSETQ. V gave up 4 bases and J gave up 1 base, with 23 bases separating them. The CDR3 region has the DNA TGCGCCAGCAGCCGTCGGAATAGCGCCCCCGTTAGCCAAGAGACCCAGTACTTC. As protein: CASSRRNSAPVSQETQYF.

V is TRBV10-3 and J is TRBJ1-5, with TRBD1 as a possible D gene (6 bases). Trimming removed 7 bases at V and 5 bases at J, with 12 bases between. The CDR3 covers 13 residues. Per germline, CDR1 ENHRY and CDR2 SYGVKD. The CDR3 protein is CAITSGVDQPQHF. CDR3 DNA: TGTGCCATCACGTCAGGGGTTGATCAGCCCCAGCATTTT.

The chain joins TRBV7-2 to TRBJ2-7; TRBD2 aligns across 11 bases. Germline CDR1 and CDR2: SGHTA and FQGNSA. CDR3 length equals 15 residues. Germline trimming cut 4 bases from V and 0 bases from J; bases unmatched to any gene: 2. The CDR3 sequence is CASSSGLAASYEQYF. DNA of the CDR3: TGTGCCAGCAGCTCGGGACTAGCGGCCTCCTACGAGCAGTACTTC.

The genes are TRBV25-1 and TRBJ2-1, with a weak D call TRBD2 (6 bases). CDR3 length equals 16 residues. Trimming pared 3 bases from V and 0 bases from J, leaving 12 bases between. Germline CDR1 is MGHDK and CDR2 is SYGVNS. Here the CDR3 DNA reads TGTGCCAGCAGTGATGAGAGCGGGCGCTCCTACAATGAGCAGTTCTTC. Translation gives CASSDESGRSYNEQFF.